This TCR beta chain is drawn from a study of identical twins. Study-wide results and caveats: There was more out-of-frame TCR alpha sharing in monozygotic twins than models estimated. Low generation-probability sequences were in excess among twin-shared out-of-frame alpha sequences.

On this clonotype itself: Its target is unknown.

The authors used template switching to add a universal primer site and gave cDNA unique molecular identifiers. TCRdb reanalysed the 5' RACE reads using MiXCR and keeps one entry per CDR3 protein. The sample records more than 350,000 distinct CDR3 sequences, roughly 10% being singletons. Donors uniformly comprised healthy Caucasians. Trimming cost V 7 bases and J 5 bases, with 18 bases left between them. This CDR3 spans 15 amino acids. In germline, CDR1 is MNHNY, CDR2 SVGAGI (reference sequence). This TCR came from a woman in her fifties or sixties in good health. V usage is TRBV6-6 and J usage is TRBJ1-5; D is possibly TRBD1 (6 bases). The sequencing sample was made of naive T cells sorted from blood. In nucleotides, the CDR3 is TGTGCCAGCAATTTAGACAGGCAAAGGGATCAGCCCCAGCATTTT. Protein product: CASNLDRQRDQPQHF.